These 4 T cell receptor beta chains were sequenced from one sample in a study of CD8+ T cells in alopecia areata. TCR sequencing used cDNA made by reverse transcription of extracted RNA. Sequencing was performed with immunoSEQ multiplex PCR; in TCRdb, only in-frame clones are kept and a portion is missing. The table has fewer than 250,000 clones, approximately 61% seen once; the top ten hold approximately 0.45%. Sample: CD4+ T cells sorted from blood, taken at week 0. The receptors come from a human donor with alopecia areata.

J is TRBJ2-1 and V is TRBV29-1; unclear D gene. This CDR3 comprises 14 residues. Per the germline V gene, CDR1 is SQVTM and CDR2 is ANQGSEA. Trimming shortened V by 6 bases and J by 4 bases, and 16 bases separated the two germline ends. The CDR3 spells CSVLRYSKYNEQFF. The CDR3 nucleotides are TGCAGCGTCCTCAGGTACTCGAAATACAATGAGCAGTTCTTC.

The gene calls are TRBV18 and TRBJ1-4; D is undetermined. CDR3 length: 11 amino acids. With 1 base removed from V and 8 bases from J, the gap between germline ends came to 2 bases. Germline V gives CDR1 KGHSH, CDR2 LQKENI. Here the CDR3 reads CASSPQEKLFF. The CDR3 DNA is TGTGCCAGCTCACCACAGGAAAAACTGTTTTTT.

This clone showed up just a few times. The CDR3 region is CASSPRRPLVYGYTF. In nucleotides, the CDR3 is TGTGCCAGCAGCCCCAGGCGGCCGCTGGTCTATGGCTACACCTTC. This chain uses TRBV6-5 with TRBJ1-2; D gene ambiguous. Germline values: CDR1 MNHEY, CDR2 SVGAGI. The V and J ends lost 6 bases and 4 bases respectively, with 18 bases between them. This CDR3 contains 15 residues.

The chain has TRBV7-2 and TRBJ2-4; 7 bases agree with TRBD1. V dropped 5 bases and J dropped 7; count of bases not matched to a gene: 8. The CDR3 consists of 14 residues. The germline V gene has CDR1 SGHTA and CDR2 FQGNSA. This CDR3 is CASSRRQGENIQYF. In DNA, the CDR3 is TGTGCCAGCAGCCGCAGACAGGGAGAGAACATTCAGTACTTC.